This paragraph reports one T cell receptor (beta chain). With random hexamers, roughly 0.45 to 1 ug RNA was reverse transcribed. TCRdb redid the calling of the immunoSEQ multiplex PCR reads with MiXCR, one entry per CDR3 protein. Here the sample spans around 280,000 distinct CDR3 sequences, 80% to 90% being singletons. CD8+ and CD4+ T cells from blood underwent TCR beta sequencing. FACS was used to enrich TEMRA cells, whereas the CD8+ and CD4+ T cells were obtained by negative isolation. The data were taken from a study of CD8 T cells in Susac syndrome. This receptor was obtained from a human donor with multiple sclerosis. Sequenced sample: CD8+ T cells from PBMCs.

CDR3 sequence: CSARDRLQGDSPLHF. The CDR3 nucleotides are TGCAGTGCTAGAGACCGCTTGCAGGGGGATTCACCCCTCCACTTT. The rearrangement links TRBV20-1 to TRBJ1-6; 7 bases agree with TRBD1. The CDR3 contains 15 residues. The junction had 7 bases not matched to a gene; V was cut back by 0 bases and J by 8 bases. From germline, CDR1 is DFQATT and CDR2 SNEGSKA (reference sequence).